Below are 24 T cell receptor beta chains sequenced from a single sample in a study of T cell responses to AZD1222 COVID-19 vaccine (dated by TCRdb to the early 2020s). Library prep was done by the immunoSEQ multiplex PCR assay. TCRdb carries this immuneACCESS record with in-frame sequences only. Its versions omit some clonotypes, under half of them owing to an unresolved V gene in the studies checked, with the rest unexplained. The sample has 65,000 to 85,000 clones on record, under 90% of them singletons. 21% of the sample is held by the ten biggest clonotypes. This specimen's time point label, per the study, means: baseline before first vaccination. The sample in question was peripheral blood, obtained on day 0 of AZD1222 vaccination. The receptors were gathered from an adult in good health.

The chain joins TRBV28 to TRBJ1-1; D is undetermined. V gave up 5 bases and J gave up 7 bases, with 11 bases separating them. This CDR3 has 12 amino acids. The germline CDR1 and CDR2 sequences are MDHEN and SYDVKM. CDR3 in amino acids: CASSRPYSEAFF. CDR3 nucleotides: TGTGCCAGCAGTCGACCTTACAGTGAAGCTTTCTTT.

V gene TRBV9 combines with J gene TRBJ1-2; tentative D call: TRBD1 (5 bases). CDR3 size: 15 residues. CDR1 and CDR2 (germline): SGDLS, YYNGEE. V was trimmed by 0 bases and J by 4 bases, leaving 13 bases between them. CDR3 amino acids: CASSVAEQGFYGYTF. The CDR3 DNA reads TGTGCCAGCAGCGTAGCGGAGCAGGGCTTCTATGGCTACACCTTC.

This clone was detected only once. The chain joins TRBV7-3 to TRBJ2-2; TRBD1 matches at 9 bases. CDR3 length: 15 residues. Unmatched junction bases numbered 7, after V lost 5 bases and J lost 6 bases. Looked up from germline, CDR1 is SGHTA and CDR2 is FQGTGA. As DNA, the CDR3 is TGTGCCAGCAGCATAGGACAGGGGAAGTCCGGGGAGCTGTTTTTT. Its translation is CASSIGQGKSGELFF.

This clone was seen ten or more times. The DNA for the CDR3 is TGTGCCAGCTCACCGACGGAGGGTAGCAGCAATCAGCCCCAGCATTTT. It specifies CASSPTEGSSNQPQHF. The J gene is TRBJ1-5, the V gene TRBV18; D ambiguous. This CDR3 has 16 residues. CDR1 is KGHSH, CDR2 LQKENI, per germline. Trimming stripped 3 bases from V and 1 base from J, with 13 bases between.

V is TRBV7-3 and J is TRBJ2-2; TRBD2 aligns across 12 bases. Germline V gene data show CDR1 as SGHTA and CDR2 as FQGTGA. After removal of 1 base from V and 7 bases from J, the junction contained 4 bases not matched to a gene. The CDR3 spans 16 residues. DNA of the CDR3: TGTGCCAGCAGCTTAAGGACTAGCGGGACAGGCGGGGAGCTGTTTTTT. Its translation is CASSLRTSGTGGELFF.

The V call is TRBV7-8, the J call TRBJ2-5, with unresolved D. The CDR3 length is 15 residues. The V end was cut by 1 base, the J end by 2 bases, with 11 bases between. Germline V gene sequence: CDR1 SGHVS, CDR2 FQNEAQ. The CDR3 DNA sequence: TGTGCCAGCAGCTTAGTTCTCGGGTGGCAAGAGACCCAGTACTTC. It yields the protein CASSLVLGWQETQYF.

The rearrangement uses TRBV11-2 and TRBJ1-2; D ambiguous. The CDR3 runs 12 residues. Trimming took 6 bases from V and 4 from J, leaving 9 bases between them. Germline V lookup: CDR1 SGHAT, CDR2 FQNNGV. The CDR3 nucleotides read TGTGCCAGCAGTGGCCGGCTCTATGGCTACACCTTC. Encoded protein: CASSGRLYGYTF.

The CDR3 DNA follows: TGTGCCAGCAGCCCTCTCGTCGAGCAGTTCTTC. This gives the protein CASSPLVEQFF. V gene TRBV7-9 combines with J gene TRBJ2-1, with D unclear. The CDR3 sequence is 11 residues long. From germline, CDR1 is SEHNR and CDR2 FQNEAQ (reference sequence). The V and J ends lost 5 bases and 10 bases respectively, with 9 bases between them.

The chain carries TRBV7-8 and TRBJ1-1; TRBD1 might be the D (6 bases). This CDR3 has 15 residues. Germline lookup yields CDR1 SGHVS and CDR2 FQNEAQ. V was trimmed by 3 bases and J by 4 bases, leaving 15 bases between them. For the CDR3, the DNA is TGTGCCAGCAGCTTTCGGTTAGGGGGTTTCACTGAAGCTTTCTTT. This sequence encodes CASSFRLGGFTEAFF.

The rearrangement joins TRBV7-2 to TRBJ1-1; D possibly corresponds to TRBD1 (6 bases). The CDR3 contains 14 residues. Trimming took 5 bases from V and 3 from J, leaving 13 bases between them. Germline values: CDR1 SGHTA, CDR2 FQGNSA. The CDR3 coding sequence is TGTGCCAGCAGCCAACAGGCAGGGGACACTGAAGCTTTCTTT. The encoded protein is CASSQQAGDTEAFF.

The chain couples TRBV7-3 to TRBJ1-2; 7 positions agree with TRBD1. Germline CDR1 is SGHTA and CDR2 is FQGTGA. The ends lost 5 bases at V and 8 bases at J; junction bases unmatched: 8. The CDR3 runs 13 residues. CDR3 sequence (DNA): TGTGCCAGCAGCACCGGACAGGCCTACGGCTACACCTTC. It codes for CASSTGQAYGYTF. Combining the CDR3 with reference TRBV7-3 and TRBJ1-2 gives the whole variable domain GAGVSQTPSNKVTEKGKYVELRCDPISGHTALYWYRQSLGQGPEFLIYFQGTGAADDSGLPNDRFFAVRPEGSVSTLKIQRTERGDSAVYLCASSTGQAYGYTFGSGTRLTVV.

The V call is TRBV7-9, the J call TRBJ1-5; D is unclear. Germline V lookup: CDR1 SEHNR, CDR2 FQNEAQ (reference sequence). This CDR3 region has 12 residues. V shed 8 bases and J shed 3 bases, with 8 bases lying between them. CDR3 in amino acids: CASGRDNQPQHF. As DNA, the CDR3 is TGTGCCAGCGGAAGGGACAATCAGCCCCAGCATTTT.

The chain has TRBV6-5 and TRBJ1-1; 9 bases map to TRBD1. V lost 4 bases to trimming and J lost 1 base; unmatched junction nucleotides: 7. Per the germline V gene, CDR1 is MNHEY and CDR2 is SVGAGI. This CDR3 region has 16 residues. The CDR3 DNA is TGTGCCAGCAGTTCCCCCGGGACAGGGACGAACACTGAAGCTTTCTTT. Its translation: CASSSPGTGTNTEAFF.

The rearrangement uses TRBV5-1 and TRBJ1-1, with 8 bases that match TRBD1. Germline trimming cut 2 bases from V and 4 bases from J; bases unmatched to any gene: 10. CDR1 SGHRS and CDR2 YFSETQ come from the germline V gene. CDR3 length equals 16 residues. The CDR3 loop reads CASSLSPGTGITEAFF. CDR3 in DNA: TGCGCCAGCAGCTTAAGCCCCGGGACAGGAATCACTGAAGCTTTCTTT.

In DNA, the CDR3 is TGTGCCAGCAGTGATTCCGGGACTAGATACAATGAGCAGTTCTTC. Protein sequence: CASSDSGTRYNEQFF. V and J are TRBV25-1 and TRBJ2-1, with 8 bases matching TRBD2. Germline CDR1 reads MGHDK; CDR2 reads SYGVNS. The CDR3 consists of 15 residues. V gave up 3 bases and J gave up 4 bases; unmatched junction bases: 5.

CDR3 sequence reads: CASSLHRTESYEQYF. The CDR3 DNA reads TGTGCCAGCAGCTTACATAGGACGGAATCCTACGAGCAGTACTTC. The chain is built from TRBV11-2 and TRBJ2-7; D is uncertain. V lost 2 bases and J 1 base, leaving 12 bases between the germline ends. Germline CDR1 is SGHAT and CDR2 is FQNNGV. This CDR3 contains 15 residues.

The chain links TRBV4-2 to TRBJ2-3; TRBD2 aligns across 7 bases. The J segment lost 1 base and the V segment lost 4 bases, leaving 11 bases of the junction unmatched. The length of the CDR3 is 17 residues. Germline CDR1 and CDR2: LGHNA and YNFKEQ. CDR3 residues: CASSPKGGRGRTDTQYF. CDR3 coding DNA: TGTGCCAGCAGCCCAAAGGGAGGGCGCGGGCGCACAGATACGCAGTATTTT.

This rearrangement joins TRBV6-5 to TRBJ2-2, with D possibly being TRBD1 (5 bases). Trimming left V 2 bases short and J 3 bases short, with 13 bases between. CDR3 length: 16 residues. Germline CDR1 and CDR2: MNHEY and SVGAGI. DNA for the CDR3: TGTGCCAGCAGTTACCAGGCAGGGTGGGACACCGGGGAGCTGTTTTTT. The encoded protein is CASSYQAGWDTGELFF.

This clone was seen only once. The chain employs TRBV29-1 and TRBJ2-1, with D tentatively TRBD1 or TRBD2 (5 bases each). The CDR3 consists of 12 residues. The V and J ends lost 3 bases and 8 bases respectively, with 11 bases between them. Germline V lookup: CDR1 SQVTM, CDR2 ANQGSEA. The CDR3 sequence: CSVEWGWDEQFF. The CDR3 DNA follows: TGCAGCGTTGAGTGGGGGTGGGATGAGCAGTTCTTC.

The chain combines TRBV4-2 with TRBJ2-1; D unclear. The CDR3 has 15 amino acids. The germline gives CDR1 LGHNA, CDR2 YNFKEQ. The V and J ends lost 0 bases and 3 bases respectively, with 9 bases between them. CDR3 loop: CASSQEKAYYNEQFF. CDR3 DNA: TGTGCCAGCAGCCAAGAAAAGGCCTACTACAATGAGCAGTTCTTC.

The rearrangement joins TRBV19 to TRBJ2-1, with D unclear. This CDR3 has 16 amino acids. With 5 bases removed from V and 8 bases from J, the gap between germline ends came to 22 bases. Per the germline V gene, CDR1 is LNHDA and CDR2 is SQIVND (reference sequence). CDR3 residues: CASSPQPGPRSDEQFF. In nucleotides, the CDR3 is TGTGCCAGTAGTCCCCAGCCGGGTCCTAGGTCGGATGAGCAGTTCTTC. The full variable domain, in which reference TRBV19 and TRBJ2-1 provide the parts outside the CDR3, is DGGITQSPKYLFRKEGQNVTLSCEQNLNHDAMYWYRQDPGQGLRLIYYSQIVNDFQKGDIAEGYSVSREKKESFPLTVTSAQKNPTAFYLCASSPQPGPRSDEQFFGPGTRLTVL.

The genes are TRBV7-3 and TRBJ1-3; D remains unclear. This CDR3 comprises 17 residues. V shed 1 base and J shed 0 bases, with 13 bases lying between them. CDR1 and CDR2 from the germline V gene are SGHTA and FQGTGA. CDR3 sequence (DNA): TGTGCCAGCAGCTTAATTTGTGAGAGAACCTCTGGAAACACCATATATTTT. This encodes CASSLICERTSGNTIYF.

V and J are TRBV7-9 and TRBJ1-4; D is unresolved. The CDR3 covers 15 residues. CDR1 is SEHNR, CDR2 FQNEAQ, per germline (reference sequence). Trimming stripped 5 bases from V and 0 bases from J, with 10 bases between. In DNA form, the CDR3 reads TGTGCCAGCAGCCGCGGCGGCGCAACTAATGAAAAACTGTTTTTT. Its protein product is CASSRGGATNEKLFF.

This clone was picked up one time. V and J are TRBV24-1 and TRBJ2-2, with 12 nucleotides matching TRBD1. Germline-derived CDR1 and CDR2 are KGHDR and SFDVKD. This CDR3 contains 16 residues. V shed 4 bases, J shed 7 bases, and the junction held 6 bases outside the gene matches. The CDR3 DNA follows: TGTGCCACCAGTGACGCGGGACAGGGGGCAATCGGGGAGCTGTTTTTT. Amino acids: CATSDAGQGAIGELFF.